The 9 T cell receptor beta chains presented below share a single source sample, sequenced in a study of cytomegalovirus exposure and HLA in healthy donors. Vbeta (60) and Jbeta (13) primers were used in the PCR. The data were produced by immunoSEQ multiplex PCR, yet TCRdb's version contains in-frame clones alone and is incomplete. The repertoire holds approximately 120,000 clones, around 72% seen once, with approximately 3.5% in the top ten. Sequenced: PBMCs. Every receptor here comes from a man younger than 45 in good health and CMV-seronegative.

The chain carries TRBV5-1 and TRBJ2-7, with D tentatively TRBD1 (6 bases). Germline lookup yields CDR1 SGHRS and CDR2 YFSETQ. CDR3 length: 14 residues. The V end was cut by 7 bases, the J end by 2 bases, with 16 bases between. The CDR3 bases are TGCGCCAGCTCGAGGGGGACGGACACCTACGAGCAGTACTTC. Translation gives CASSRGTDTYEQYF.

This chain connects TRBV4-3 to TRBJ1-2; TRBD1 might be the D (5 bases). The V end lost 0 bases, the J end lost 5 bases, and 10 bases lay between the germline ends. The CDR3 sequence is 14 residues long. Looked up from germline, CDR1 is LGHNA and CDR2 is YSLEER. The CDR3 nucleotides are TGCGCCAGCAGCCAAGATGGGGCGCGGTATGGCTACACCTTC. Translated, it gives CASSQDGARYGYTF.

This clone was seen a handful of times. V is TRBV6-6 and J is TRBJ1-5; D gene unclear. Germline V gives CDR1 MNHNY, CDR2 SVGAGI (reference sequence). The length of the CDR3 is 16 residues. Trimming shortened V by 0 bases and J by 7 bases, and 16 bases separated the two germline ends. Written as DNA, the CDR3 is TGTGCCAGCAGTTACTCGGATCGGAGCCTCGGACAGCCCCAGCATTTT. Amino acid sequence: CASSYSDRSLGQPQHF.

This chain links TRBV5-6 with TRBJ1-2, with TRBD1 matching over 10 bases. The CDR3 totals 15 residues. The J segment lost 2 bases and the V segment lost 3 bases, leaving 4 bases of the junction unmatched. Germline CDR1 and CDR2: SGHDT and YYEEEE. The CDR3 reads CASSYWTGGNYGYTF. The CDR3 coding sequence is TGTGCCAGCAGCTACTGGACAGGGGGGAACTATGGCTACACCTTC.

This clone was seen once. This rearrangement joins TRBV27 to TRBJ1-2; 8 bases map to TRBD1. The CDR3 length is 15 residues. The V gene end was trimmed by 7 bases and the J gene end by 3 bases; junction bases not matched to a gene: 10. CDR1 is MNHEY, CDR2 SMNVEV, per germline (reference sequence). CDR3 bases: TGTGCCAGCAAGACAGGGGCCCCTCTATACTATGGCTACACCTTC. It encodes CASKTGAPLYYGYTF.

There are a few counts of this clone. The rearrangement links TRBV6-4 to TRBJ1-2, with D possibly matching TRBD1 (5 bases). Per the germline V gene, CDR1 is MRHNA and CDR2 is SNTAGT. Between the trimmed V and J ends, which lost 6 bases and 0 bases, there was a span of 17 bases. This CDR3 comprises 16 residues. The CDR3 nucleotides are TGTGCCAGCAGCCTAATCCCGGACACCTCTAACTATGGCTACACCTTC. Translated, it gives CASSLIPDTSNYGYTF.

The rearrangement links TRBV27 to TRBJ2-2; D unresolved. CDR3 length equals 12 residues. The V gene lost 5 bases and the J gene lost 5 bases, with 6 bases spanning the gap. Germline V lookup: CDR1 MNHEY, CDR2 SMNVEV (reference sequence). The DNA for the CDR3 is TGTGCCAGCAGTCGTATAACCGGGGAGCTGTTTTTT. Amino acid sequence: CASSRITGELFF.

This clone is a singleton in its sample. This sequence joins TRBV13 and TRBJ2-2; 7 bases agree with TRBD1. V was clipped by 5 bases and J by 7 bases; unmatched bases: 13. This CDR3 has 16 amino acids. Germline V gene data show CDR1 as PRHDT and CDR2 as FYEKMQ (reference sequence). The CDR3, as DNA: TGTGCCAGCAGCCCGACAGGGACAGTGGGTGGCGGGGAGCTGTTTTTT. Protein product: CASSPTGTVGGGELFF.

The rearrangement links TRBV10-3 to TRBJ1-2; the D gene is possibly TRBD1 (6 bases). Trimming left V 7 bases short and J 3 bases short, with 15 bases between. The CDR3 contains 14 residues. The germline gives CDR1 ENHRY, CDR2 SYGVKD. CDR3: CAITDPTGYYGYTF. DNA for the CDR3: TGTGCCATCACCGACCCGACAGGCTACTATGGCTACACCTTC.